These 11 T cell receptor beta chains were all obtained from the same sample, sequenced in a study of OX40 agonist ivuxolimab in advanced cancers. Generated by immunoSEQ multiplex PCR, the TCRdb table keeps only in-frame clones and is missing some. Of 99,000 or so clones listed, 95% to 96% were seen once; the top ten hold roughly 2.1%. Here the sequenced sample was CD4+ or CD8+ T cells sorted from blood, taken in a trial of the OX40 agonist ivuxolimab. The receptors originated from an adult with an advanced solid tumor such as melanoma, head and neck, liver or kidney cancer.

V usage is TRBV7-3 and J usage is TRBJ2-1; 12 bases fit TRBD1. The trim removed 4 bases at V and 9 bases at J, leaving 7 bases unmatched. The CDR3 is 15 amino acids. CDR1 is SGHTA and CDR2 is FQGTGA in the germline V gene. The CDR3 coding sequence is TGTGCCAGCAGCTCGATGGGACAGGGGGCGGTTGAGCAGTTCTTC. The encoded protein is CASSSMGQGAVEQFF.

J is TRBJ1-4 and V is TRBV2; D uncertain. The CDR3 is 18 amino acids. V shed 1 base and J shed 0 bases, with 15 bases lying between them. Germline assignment: CDR1 SNHLY and CDR2 FYNNEI. As DNA, the CDR3 is TGTGCCAGCAGTGAAGTAGGAAGTACCCTAGCAACTAATGAAAAACTGTTTTTT. It encodes CASSEVGSTLATNEKLFF.

The genes are TRBV6-1 and TRBJ2-7; D unresolved. Trimming took 5 bases from V and 3 from J, leaving 11 bases between them. Germline loops: CDR1 MNHNS, CDR2 SASEGT. The CDR3 sequence is 13 residues long. CDR3 nucleotide sequence: TGTGCCAGCAGTCCTCTTCCCGACTACGAGCAGTACTTC. Translated: CASSPLPDYEQYF.

The chain links TRBV10-3 to TRBJ2-7, with D possibly TRBD2 on 6 matching bases. V was shortened by 5 bases and J by 4 bases, with 12 bases between the two germline ends. CDR3 length: 13 residues. Per the germline V gene, CDR1 is ENHRY and CDR2 is SYGVKD. CDR3 sequence (DNA): TGTGCCATCAGTACCACCGGGACTTACGAGCAGTACTTC. It translates to CAISTTGTYEQYF.

J is TRBJ2-3 and V is TRBV4-2; D unresolved. Trimming shortened V by 0 bases and J by 3 bases, and 1 base separated the two germline ends. The germline gives CDR1 LGHNA, CDR2 YNFKEQ. This CDR3 comprises 12 residues. This CDR3 is CASSQETDTQYF. The CDR3 region has the DNA TGTGCCAGCAGCCAAGAGACAGATACGCAGTATTTT.

J is TRBJ1-1 and V is TRBV5-4; 8 bases fit TRBD1. This CDR3 spans 14 amino acids. With V trimmed by 4 bases and J by 4 bases, 6 bases remained unmatched. The germline V gene encodes CDR1 SGHNT and CDR2 YYREEE (reference sequence). The CDR3 sequence is CASSPLQGGTEAFF. CDR3 nucleotide sequence: TGTGCCAGCAGCCCCTTACAGGGGGGCACTGAAGCTTTCTTT.

The chain combines TRBV2 with TRBJ2-5; TRBD2 agrees at 7 bases. CDR3 length: 13 residues. The germline CDR1 and CDR2 sequences are SNHLY and FYNNEI. The ends lost 7 bases at V and 7 bases at J; junction bases unmatched: 9. Here the CDR3 DNA reads TGTGCCAGCACCGAGGGGAGGGGCTGGACCCAGTACTTC. It is translated as CASTEGRGWTQYF.

This chain joins TRBV11-2 and TRBJ1-1; 7 bases agree with TRBD1. The CDR3 is 13 residues long. V dropped 5 bases and J dropped 5; count of bases not matched to a gene: 5. The V gene's germline CDR1 is SGHAT and CDR2 FQNNGV. The CDR3 DNA follows: TGTGCCAGCAGCCTCCCGGGACAGACTGAAGCTTTCTTT. It specifies CASSLPGQTEAFF.

The gene calls are TRBV7-8 and TRBJ2-2; D unclear. CDR1 is SGHVS, CDR2 FQNEAQ, per germline. Deletions cut 8 bases from V and 1 base from J, with 11 bases between. The CDR3 is 14 amino acids. The CDR3 here is CASLIDLNTGELFF. The DNA of the CDR3 is TGTGCCAGCTTAATCGACTTGAACACCGGGGAGCTGTTTTTT.

The rearrangement uses TRBV5-5 and TRBJ2-3; D is unclear. Germline-derived CDR1 and CDR2 are SGHKS and YYEKEE (reference sequence). Trimming removed 0 bases from V and 5 bases from J, with 7 bases in between. CDR3 length: 13 amino acids. The CDR3 loop is CASSLDIRDTQYF. CDR3 bases: TGTGCCAGCAGCTTGGATATACGAGATACGCAGTATTTT.

V usage is TRBV5-4 and J usage is TRBJ2-1; 12 positions match TRBD1. The CDR3 contains 17 residues. V shed 4 bases and J 0 bases; nucleotides not matched to a gene: 5. CDR1 and CDR2 from the germline V gene are SGHNT and YYREEE (reference sequence). This chain's CDR3 is CASSHGTGGGSYNEQFF. In nucleotides, the CDR3 is TGTGCCAGCAGCCACGGGACAGGGGGCGGCTCCTACAATGAGCAGTTCTTC.